Many counts were recorded for the clone carrying this T cell receptor (beta chain). The antigen remains unidentified. This record comes from a study of Graves' ophthalmopathy and Graves' hyperthyroidism. General study findings and limits: Classification of ophthalmopathy versus stable hyperthyroidism by a 13-signature model yielded around 88% sensitivity and just over 80% specificity. Blood samples also showed most expanded thyroid clonotypes exceeding 0.001 frequency.

The germline gives CDR1 SGHTA, CDR2 FQGNSA. V gave up 5 bases and J gave up 4 bases; unmatched junction bases: 5. The CDR3 consists of 15 residues. Certain patients were not enrolled. These were patients with other autoimmune diseases, uncontrolled infections, pregnancy or lactation. Amplified TCR beta CDR3 regions were obtained using RNA transcripts as template. The first round was an RT-PCR with HTBI primers, and the second round was a multiplex PCR. Each CDR3 protein gets one entry after TCRdb re-called the multiplex PCR reads with MiXCR. The sample lists roughly 400,000 distinct CDR3 sequences, approximately 16% occurring once.

Sequencing used peripheral blood. The chain has TRBV7-2 and TRBJ1-6; TRBD1 aligns across 7 bases. This receptor was obtained from a young woman with Graves' ophthalmopathy. In DNA form, the CDR3 reads TGTGCCAGCAGCCTCCAGGGGGGGTATAATTCACCCCTCCACTTT. Translating it yields CASSLQGGYNSPLHF.